This T cell receptor beta chain emerged from a study of cytomegalovirus exposure and HLA in healthy donors. A word on this clone: The antigen remains unidentified.

Broader study findings: A missense variant in DCLRE1C was later tied to TCR beta V- and J-gene trimming.

With V trimmed by 3 bases and J by 4 bases, 5 bases remained unmatched. CDR1 MNHEY and CDR2 SMNVEV come from the germline V gene (reference sequence). The CDR3 length is 15 residues. The study ran its PCR with 60 Vbeta and 13 Jbeta primers. This table comes from immunoSEQ multiplex PCR, and its TCRdb copy is limited to in-frame clones, with some not included. The table has around 94,000 clones, about 74% seen once. The sequenced sample was PBMCs. J is TRBJ2-1 and V is TRBV27, with 8 nucleotides matching TRBD2. The sequence was collected from a male donor in good health and CMV-seropositive. Written as DNA, the CDR3 is TGTGCCAGCAGTTTTCGACTAGCGCTATACAATGAGCAGTTCTTC. Protein sequence: CASSFRLALYNEQFF.